Following are 13 T cell receptor beta chains from one sample sequenced in a study of shared clonotypes between healthy human individuals. Profiled with immunoSEQ multiplex PCR; TCRdb holds only in-frame clones, not every one. The sample includes 950,000 to 1,100,000 clones, around 78% of them seen just once. Sequencing was performed on memory CD4+ T cells from PBMCs. The sample's subset: CD45RA-negative fraction. Every receptor here comes from a man between 18 and 35 years old in good health. Some clones in this sample may be carry-over from other donors' samples.

The chain combines TRBV9 with TRBJ2-1; the D call may be TRBD1 or TRBD2 (6 bases each). The V end was cut by 5 bases, the J end by 12 bases, with 15 bases between. The CDR3 sequence is 12 residues long. Germline loops: CDR1 SGDLS, CDR2 YYNGEE. The chain's CDR3 is CASSAGDWVQFF. For the CDR3, the DNA is TGTGCCAGCAGTGCAGGGGACTGGGTGCAGTTCTTC.

The chain has TRBV21-1 and TRBJ2-6; no DNA check was done on the table's D call, TRBD1. TRBV21-1 is a recognized pseudogene. The CDR3 spans 18 residues. This CDR3 reads CASSIRDRVRSGANVLTF. For the CDR3, the DNA is TGTGCCAGCAGCATTAGGGACAGGGTAAGGTCTGGGGCCAACGTCCTGACTTTC.

V usage is TRBV28 and J usage is TRBJ2-3, with D perhaps TRBD1 (5 bases). Germline CDR1 and CDR2: MDHEN and SYDVKM. Trimming cost V 8 bases and J 2 bases, with 14 bases left between them. The CDR3 extends over 14 amino acids. The CDR3 loop reads CASAPAGPTDTQYF. The CDR3 bases are TGTGCCAGCGCCCCGGCAGGGCCCACAGATACGCAGTATTTT.

V is TRBV27 and J is TRBJ2-7, with 10 bases matching TRBD1. CDR1 and CDR2 from the germline V gene are MNHEY and SMNVEV (reference sequence). The CDR3 runs 16 residues. After removal of 3 bases from V and 2 bases from J, the junction contained 7 bases not matched to a gene. Here the CDR3 reads CASSFRLGTGAYEQYF. CDR3 nucleotides: TGTGCCAGCAGTTTTCGTTTGGGGACAGGGGCCTACGAGCAGTACTTC.

J is TRBJ2-1 and V is TRBV5-6; TRBD2 matches 10 bases. V was clipped by 2 bases and J by 5 bases; unmatched bases: 7. Looked up from germline, CDR1 is SGHDT and CDR2 is YYEEEE. The CDR3 length is 16 residues. The CDR3 nucleotides are TGTGCCAGCAGCTTACGCTGGACTAGCGGAAACAATGAGCAGTTCTTC. It specifies CASSLRWTSGNNEQFF.

On this clone itself: Possible read error: a much larger clone is one base away. At the DNA level, this CDR3 is encoded by other sequences in the same sample as well. This rearrangement joins TRBV7-2 to TRBJ2-7; no firm D call. The CDR3 loop spans 13 amino acids. Germline assignment: CDR1 SGHTA and CDR2 FQGNSA. The DNA for the CDR3 is TGTGCCAGTAGCTTAGACACTGTCTACGAGCAGTACTTC. This translates into CASSLDTVYEQYF.

This chain connects TRBV5-1 to TRBJ1-1, with TRBD1 matching over 9 bases. Germline V gene data show CDR1 as SGHRS and CDR2 as YFSETQ. The V gene end was trimmed by 9 bases and the J gene end by 3 bases; junction bases not matched to a gene: 6. This CDR3 spans 13 amino acids. Here the CDR3 reads CATNRDRDTEAFF. The CDR3 coding sequence is TGCGCCACCAACCGGGACAGGGACACTGAAGCTTTCTTT.

This clone was observed once. The rearrangement links TRBV5-4 to TRBJ1-2; 7 bases map to TRBD1. The CDR3 is made up of 15 amino acids. Germline loops: CDR1 SGHNT, CDR2 YYREEE (reference sequence). V shed 4 bases and J 3 bases; nucleotides not matched to a gene: 9. The CDR3 coding sequence is TGTGCCAGCAGCCCGGGACAGCCGAGTGACTATGGCTACACCTTC. As protein: CASSPGQPSDYGYTF.

The chain uses TRBV5-1 and TRBJ2-5; D could derive from TRBD1 or TRBD2 (5 bases each). The CDR3 extends over 15 amino acids. Germline loops: CDR1 SGHRS, CDR2 YFSETQ. V lost 1 base and J lost 5, with 15 bases in between. CDR3 bases: TGCGCCAGCAGCTTGTCCGGGACGGTCCGGGAGACCCAGTACTTC. Protein: CASSLSGTVRETQYF.

The rearrangement uses TRBV20-1 and TRBJ1-2, with D maybe TRBD1 (5 bases). V lost 0 bases, J lost 8 bases, and 7 bases lay in between. The CDR3 is made up of 11 amino acids. Germline CDR1 DFQATT, CDR2 SNEGSKA (reference sequence). The CDR3 protein is CSARDGGGYTF. Written as DNA, the CDR3 is TGCAGTGCTAGAGATGGGGGAGGCTACACCTTC.

About this clone: A much larger clonotype is one base distant, so this may be a read error. This rearrangement joins TRBV4-1 to TRBJ2-6, with D possibly matching TRBD1 (7 bases). The CDR3 has 14 amino acids. Germline V gene data show CDR1 as MGHRA and CDR2 as YSYEKL. The CDR3 spells CASSPGRGANILTF. The CDR3 bases are TGCGCCAGCAGCCCAGGCAGGGGGGCCAACATCCTGACTTTC.

The J gene is TRBJ1-1, the V gene TRBV28; D is uncertain. This CDR3 region has 11 residues. Per the germline V gene, CDR1 is MDHEN and CDR2 is SYDVKM. Trimming stripped 2 bases from V and 7 bases from J, with 5 bases between. The CDR3 region has the DNA TGTGCCAGCAGTTTACGCCTTGAAGCTTTCTTT. Protein: CASSLRLEAFF.

This rearrangement joins TRBV2 to TRBJ2-1; tentatively, D is TRBD1 (5 bases). The CDR3 consists of 15 residues. V was pared by 4 bases and J by 4 bases, with 14 bases between. Germline CDR1 SNHLY, CDR2 FYNNEI. This chain's CDR3 is CASSVSRRAYNEQFF. In DNA, the CDR3 is TGTGCCAGCAGTGTGTCCCGCAGGGCTTACAATGAGCAGTTCTTC.